This TCR beta chain was obtained from a study of graft-versus-host responses after intestinal transplantation. Using immunoSEQ multiplex PCR, the repertoire was profiled, and TCRdb retains in-frame clones only, with some absent. There are thousands of clones in the sample; 68% occur only once, and 5.1% lies in the top ten. The authors processed graft tissue to release intraepithelial and lamina propria lymphocytes. The TCR was taken from a human patient who received an intestinal transplant, so some T cells may come from the graft donor. Sequenced here: ileum tissue, sampled around 50 days after transplant.

The CDR3 DNA sequence: TGTGCCAGCAGGGCGACTAGCACAGATACGCAGTATTTT. Protein product: CASRATSTDTQYF. The gene calls are TRBV6-5 and TRBJ2-3; D is unresolved. Germline V gene sequence: CDR1 MNHEY, CDR2 SVGAGI. The ends were cut back, 6 bases at V and 0 bases at J, with 7 bases in the middle. The CDR3 spans 13 residues.